Described below is a single T cell receptor (beta chain) sequence and its context. The data were obtained in a study of blood T cell repertoires in COVID-19. In the original processing: Amplification of reference gene primers was used by the study to estimate nucleated cell counts. Clones were read by immunoSEQ multiplex PCR, and TCRdb kept only the in-frame ones, dropping some. V, J and clone size derive from that table, while D and trimming were established from the DNA sequence. The sample comprises 330,000 or so clones, around nine tenths of which are singletons, and just over 1% rests with the top ten. The receptor was derived from a woman aged 25 to 39 who had been exposed to COVID-19. The specimen was PBMCs or T cells enriched from blood (not recorded which).

CDR3 amino acids: CASSLEGGINYGYTF. DNA of the CDR3: TGTGCCAGCAGTTTGGAGGGGGGGATTAACTATGGCTACACCTTC. The chain employs TRBV28 and TRBJ1-2, with TRBD1 as a possible D gene (6 bases). This CDR3 is built from 15 residues. Germline V gene data show CDR1 as MDHEN and CDR2 as SYDVKM. V was clipped by 3 bases and J by 1 base, with 12 bases between them.